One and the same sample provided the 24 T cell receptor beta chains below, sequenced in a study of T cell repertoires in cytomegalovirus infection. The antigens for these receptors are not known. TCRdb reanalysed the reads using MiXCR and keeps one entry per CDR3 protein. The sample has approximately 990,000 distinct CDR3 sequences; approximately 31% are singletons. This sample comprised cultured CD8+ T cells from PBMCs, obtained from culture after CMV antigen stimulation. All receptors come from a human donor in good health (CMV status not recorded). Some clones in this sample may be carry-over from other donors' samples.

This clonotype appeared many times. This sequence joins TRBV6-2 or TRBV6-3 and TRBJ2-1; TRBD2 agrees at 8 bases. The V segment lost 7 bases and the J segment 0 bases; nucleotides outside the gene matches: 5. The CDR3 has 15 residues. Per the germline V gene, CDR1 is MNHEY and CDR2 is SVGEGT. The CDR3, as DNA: TGTGCCAGCACCCTAGCGGGCAGCTCCTACAATGAGCAGTTCTTC. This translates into CASTLAGSSYNEQFF.

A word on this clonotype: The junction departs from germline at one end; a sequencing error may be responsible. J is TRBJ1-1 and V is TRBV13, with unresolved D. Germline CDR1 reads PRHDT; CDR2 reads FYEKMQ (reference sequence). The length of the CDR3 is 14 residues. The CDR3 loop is CASSPLLAKTEAFF. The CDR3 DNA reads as TGCGCCAGCAGCCCATTATTAGCCAAGACTGAAGCTTTCTTT.

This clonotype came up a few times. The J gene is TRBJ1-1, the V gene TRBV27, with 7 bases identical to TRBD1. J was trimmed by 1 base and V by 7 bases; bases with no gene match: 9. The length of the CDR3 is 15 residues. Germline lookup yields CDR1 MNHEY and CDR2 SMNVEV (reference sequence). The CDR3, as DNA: TGTGCCAGCACCCCGGGGGGGACAGCGAACACTGAAGCTTTCTTT. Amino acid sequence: CASTPGGTANTEAFF.

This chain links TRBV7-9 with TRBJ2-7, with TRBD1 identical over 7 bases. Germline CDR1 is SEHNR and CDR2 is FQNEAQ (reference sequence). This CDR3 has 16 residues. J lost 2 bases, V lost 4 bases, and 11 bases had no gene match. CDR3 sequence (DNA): TGTGCCAGCAGCTCTTCTGGGGACAGCCGTACCTACGAGCAGTACTTC. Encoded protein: CASSSSGDSRTYEQYF.

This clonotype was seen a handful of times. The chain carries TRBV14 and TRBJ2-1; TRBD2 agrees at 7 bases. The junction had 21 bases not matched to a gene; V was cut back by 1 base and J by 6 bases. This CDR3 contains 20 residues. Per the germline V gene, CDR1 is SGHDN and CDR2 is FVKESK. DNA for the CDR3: TGTGCCAGCAGCCAAGTCGGAGCGTACTGGGGGTCGCGGGGGAGCAATGAGCAGTTCTTC. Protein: CASSQVGAYWGSRGSNEQFF.

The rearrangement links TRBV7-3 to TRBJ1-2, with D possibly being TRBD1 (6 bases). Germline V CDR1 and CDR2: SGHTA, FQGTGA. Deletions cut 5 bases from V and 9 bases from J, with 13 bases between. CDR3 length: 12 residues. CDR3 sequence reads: CASSTLQGRYTF. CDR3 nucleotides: TGTGCCAGCAGCACTCTACAGGGACGCTACACCTTC.

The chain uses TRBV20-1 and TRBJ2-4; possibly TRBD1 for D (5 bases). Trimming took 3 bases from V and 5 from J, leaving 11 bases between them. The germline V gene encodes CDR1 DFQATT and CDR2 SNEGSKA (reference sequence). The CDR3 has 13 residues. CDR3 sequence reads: CSARDIRENIQYF. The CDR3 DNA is TGCAGTGCTAGGGACATTCGAGAAAACATTCAGTACTTC.

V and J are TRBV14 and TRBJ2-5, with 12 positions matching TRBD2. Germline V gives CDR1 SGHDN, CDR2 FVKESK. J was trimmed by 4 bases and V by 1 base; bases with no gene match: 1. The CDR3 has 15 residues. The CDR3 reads CASSQVTSGGETQYF. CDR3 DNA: TGTGCCAGCAGCCAAGTGACTAGCGGGGGAGAGACCCAGTACTTC.

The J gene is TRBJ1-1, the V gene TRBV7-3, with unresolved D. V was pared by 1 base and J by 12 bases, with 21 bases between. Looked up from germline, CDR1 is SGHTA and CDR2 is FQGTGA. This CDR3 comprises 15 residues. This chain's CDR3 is CASSLNPGLMDYTFF. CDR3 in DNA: TGTGCCAGCAGCTTAAACCCTGGACTGATGGATTATACTTTCTTT.

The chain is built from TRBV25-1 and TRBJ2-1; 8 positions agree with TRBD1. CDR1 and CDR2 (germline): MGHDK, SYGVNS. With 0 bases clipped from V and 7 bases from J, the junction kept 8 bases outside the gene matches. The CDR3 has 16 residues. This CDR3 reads CASSEYFGTGENEQFF. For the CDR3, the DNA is TGTGCCAGCAGTGAATACTTCGGGACAGGAGAGAATGAGCAGTTCTTC.

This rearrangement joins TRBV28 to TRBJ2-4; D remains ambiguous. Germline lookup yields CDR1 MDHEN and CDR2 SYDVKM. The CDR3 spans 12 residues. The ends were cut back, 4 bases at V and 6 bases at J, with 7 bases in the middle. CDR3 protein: CASSSPRNIQYF. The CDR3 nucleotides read TGTGCCAGCAGTTCCCCACGAAACATTCAGTACTTC.

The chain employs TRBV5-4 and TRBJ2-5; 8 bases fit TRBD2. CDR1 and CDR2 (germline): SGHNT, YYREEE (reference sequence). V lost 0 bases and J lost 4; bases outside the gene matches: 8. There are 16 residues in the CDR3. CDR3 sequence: CASSLVTPAGVETQYF. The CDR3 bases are TGTGCCAGCAGCTTGGTCACCCCAGCGGGGGTAGAGACCCAGTACTTC.

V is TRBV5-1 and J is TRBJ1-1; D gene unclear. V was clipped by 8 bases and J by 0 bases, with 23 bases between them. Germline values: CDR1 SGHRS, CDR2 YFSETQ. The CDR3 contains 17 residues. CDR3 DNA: TGCGCCAGAAGCCGACTTACCGCGCCTTCGATGAACACTGAAGCTTTCTTT. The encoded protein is CARSRLTAPSMNTEAFF. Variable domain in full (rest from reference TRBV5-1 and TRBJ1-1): KAGVTQTPRYLIKTRGQQVTLSCSPISGHRSVSWYQQTPGQGLQFLFEYFSETQRNKGNFPGRFSGRQFSNSRSEMNVSTLELGDSALYLCARSRLTAPSMNTEAFFGQGTRLTVV.

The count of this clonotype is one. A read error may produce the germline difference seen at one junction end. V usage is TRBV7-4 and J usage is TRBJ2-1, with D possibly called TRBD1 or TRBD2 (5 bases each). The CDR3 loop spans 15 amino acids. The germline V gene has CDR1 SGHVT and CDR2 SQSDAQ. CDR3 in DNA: TGTGCCAGCAGCTACCGGGACGGACTTTGGGATGAGCAGTTGTTC. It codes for CASSYRDGLWDEQLF.

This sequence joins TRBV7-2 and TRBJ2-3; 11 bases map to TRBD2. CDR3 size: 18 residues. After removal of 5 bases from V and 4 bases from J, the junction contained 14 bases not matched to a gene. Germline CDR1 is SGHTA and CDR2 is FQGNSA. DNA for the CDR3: TGTGCCAGCAGCACGTCCCGACTAGCGGGGCCGTCCCCAGATACGCAGTATTTT. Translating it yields CASSTSRLAGPSPDTQYF.

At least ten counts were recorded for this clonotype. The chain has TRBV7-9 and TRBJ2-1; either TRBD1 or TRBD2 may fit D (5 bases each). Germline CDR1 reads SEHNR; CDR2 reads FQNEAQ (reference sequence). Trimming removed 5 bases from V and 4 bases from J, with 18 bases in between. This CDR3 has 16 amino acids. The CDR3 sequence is CASSGPGPRVYNEQFF. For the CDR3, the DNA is TGTGCCAGCAGCGGGCCGGGACCTAGGGTTTACAATGAGCAGTTCTTC.

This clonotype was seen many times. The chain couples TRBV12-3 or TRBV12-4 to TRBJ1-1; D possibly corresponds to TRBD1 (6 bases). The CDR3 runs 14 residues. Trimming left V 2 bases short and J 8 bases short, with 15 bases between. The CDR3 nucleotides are TGTGCCAGCAGTTTATGGGACACACACCCCGAAGCTTTCTTT. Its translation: CASSLWDTHPEAFF.

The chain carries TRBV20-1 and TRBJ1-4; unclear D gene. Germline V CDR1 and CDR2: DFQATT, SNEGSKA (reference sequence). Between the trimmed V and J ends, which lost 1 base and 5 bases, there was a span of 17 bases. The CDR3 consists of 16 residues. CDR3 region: CSARGISDGPNEKLFF. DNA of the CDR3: TGCAGTGCTAGAGGCATATCGGACGGACCCAATGAAAAACTGTTTTTT.

The CDR3 is CASSYEGQEKLFF. CDR3 in DNA: TGTGCCAGCAGTTACGAGGGGCAGGAGAAGCTGTTTTTT. This chain uses TRBV6-5 with TRBJ2-2; D is perhaps TRBD1 or TRBD2 (5 bases each). This CDR3 is 13 amino acids long. Germline V gene lookup returns CDR1 MNHEY and CDR2 SVGAGI. Deletions cut 2 bases from V and 12 bases from J, with 13 bases between.

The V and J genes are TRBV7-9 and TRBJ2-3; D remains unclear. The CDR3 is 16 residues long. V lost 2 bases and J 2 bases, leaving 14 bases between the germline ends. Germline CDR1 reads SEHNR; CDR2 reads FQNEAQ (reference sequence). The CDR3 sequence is CASSLPLADLTDTQYF. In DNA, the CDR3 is TGTGCCAGCAGCTTACCTTTGGCGGACCTCACAGATACGCAGTATTTT.

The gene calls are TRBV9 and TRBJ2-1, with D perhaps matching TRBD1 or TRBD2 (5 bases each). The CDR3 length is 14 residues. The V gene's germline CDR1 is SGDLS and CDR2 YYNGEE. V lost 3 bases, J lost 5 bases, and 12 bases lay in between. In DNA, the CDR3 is TGTGCCAGCAGCGCCGGGGCGGCCCACAATGAGCAGTTCTTC. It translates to CASSAGAAHNEQFF.

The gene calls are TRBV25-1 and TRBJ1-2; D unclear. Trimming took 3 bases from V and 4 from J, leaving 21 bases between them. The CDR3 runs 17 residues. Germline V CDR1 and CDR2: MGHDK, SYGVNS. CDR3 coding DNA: TGTGCCAGCAGTGATCGTTCAGGCCCAGCCGATAGCTATGGCTACACCTTC. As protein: CASSDRSGPADSYGYTF.

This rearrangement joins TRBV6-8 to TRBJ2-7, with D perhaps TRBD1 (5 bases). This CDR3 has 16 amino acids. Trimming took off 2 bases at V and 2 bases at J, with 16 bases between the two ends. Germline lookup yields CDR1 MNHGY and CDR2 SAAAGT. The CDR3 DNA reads TGTGCCAGCAGTTACGAGGACCCAGGGTTAACCTACGAGCAGTACTTC. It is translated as CASSYEDPGLTYEQYF.

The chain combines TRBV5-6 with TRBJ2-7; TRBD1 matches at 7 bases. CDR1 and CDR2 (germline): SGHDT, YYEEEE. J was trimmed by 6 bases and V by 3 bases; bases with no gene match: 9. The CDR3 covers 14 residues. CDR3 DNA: TGTGCCAGCAGCTGGAGGCTACAGGGGATCGAGCAGTACGTC. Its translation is CASSWRLQGIEQYV.